Listed below are T cell receptor beta chains from one sample, sequenced in a study of shared clonotypes between healthy human individuals. The data were produced by immunoSEQ multiplex PCR, yet TCRdb's version contains in-frame clones alone and is incomplete. The table shows over a million clones, with about three quarters occurring only once. Material: memory CD4+ T cells sorted from blood. These receptors all stem from a man aged 18 to 35 in good health. CDR3s include the opening cysteine and the closing phenylalanine or tryptophan. D genes are given only for firm matches. Only part of the rows carry a size: once, few, many, or a class if the clone is expanded.

V gene: TRBV6-1; J gene: TRBJ2-2; D gene: .; clone size: many; CDR3 protein: CASSGRLSTGELFF; CDR3 DNA: TGTGCCAGCAGTGGCCGACTGAGCACCGGGGAGCTGTTTTTT
V gene: TRBV5-4; J gene: TRBJ1-2; D gene: .; clone size: once; CDR3 protein: CASSLNDHYGYTF; CDR3 DNA: TGTGCCAGCAGCTTAAACGACCACTATGGCTACACCTTC
V gene: TRBV6-5; J gene: TRBJ2-7; D gene: .; clone size: .; CDR3 protein: CASSYRASYEQYF; CDR3 DNA: TGTGCCAGCAGTTACAGAGCGTCCTACGAGCAGTACTTC
V gene: TRBV7-2; J gene: TRBJ1-2; D gene: .; clone size: .; CDR3 protein: CASSLARGNDGYTF; CDR3 DNA: TGTGCCAGCAGCTTAGCGCGAGGGAATGATGGCTACACCTTC
V gene: TRBV23-1; J gene: TRBJ1-4; D gene: .; clone size: .; CDR3 protein: CASSRLAAGVKKLFF; CDR3 DNA: TGCGCCAGCAGTCGGTTAGCCGCCGGGGTAAAAAAACTGTTTTTT
V gene: TRBV30; J gene: TRBJ1-4; D gene: TRBD1; clone size: .; CDR3 protein: CAWKAGGTGNEKLFF; CDR3 DNA: TGTGCCTGGAAGGCAGGGGGCACTGGTAATGAAAAACTGTTTTTT
V gene: TRBV5-1; J gene: TRBJ2-7; D gene: .; clone size: .; CDR3 protein: CASSSNNAPYEQYF; CDR3 DNA: TGCGCCAGCAGCTCAAACAATGCCCCCTACGAGCAGTACTTC
V gene: TRBV28; J gene: TRBJ1-5; D gene: TRBD1; clone size: few; CDR3 protein: CASRPGTGNQPQHF; CDR3 DNA: TGTGCCAGCAGACCCGGGACAGGGAATCAGCCCCAGCATTTT
V gene: TRBV27; J gene: TRBJ2-7; D gene: TRBD1; clone size: .; CDR3 protein: CASSLYRTGGSYEQYF; CDR3 DNA: TGTGCCAGCAGTTTATATCGGACAGGGGGCTCCTACGAGCAGTACTTC
V gene: TRBV4-1; J gene: TRBJ2-1; D gene: .; clone size: many; CDR3 protein: CASSQVDIGLSYNEQFF; CDR3 DNA: TGCGCCAGCAGCCAAGTGGATATCGGGCTCTCCTACAATGAGCAGTTCTTC
V gene: TRBV15; J gene: TRBJ1-2; D gene: TRBD1; clone size: .; CDR3 protein: CATSGRTGGNYGYTF; CDR3 DNA: TGTGCCACCAGCGGACGGACAGGGGGGAACTATGGCTACACCTTC
V gene: TRBV27; J gene: TRBJ1-2; D gene: TRBD1; clone size: .; CDR3 protein: CASSPTDRGLYGYTF; CDR3 DNA: TGTGCCAGCAGCCCCACGGACAGGGGCCTTTATGGCTACACCTTC
V gene: TRBV7-2; J gene: TRBJ2-3; D gene: TRBD1; clone size: .; CDR3 protein: CASSQGTGTDTQYF; CDR3 DNA: TGTGCCAGCAGCCAAGGGACAGGCACAGATACGCAGTATTTT
V gene: TRBV30; J gene: TRBJ2-5; D gene: .; clone size: .; CDR3 protein: CAWSDRETQYF; CDR3 DNA: TGTGCCTGGAGTGACAGAGAGACCCAGTACTTC
V gene: TRBV6-5; J gene: TRBJ1-6; D gene: TRBD1; clone size: few; CDR3 protein: CASSSTNRGANSPLHF; CDR3 DNA: TGTGCCAGCAGTTCAACGAACAGGGGTGCGAATTCACCCCTCCACTTT
V gene: TRBV2; J gene: TRBJ2-7; D gene: TRBD2; clone size: .; CDR3 protein: CASSSGLPSEQYF; CDR3 DNA: TGTGCCAGCAGTTCGGGACTACCCAGCGAGCAGTACTTC
V gene: TRBV30; J gene: TRBJ1-1; D gene: .; clone size: once; CDR3 protein: CAWTRKSNPEAFF; CDR3 DNA: TGTGCCTGGACTCGGAAATCGAACCCTGAAGCTTTCTTT
V gene: TRBV6-6; J gene: TRBJ1-1; D gene: TRBD1; clone size: .; CDR3 protein: CASSFSTGVADTEAFF; CDR3 DNA: TGTGCCAGCAGTTTTTCGACAGGGGTAGCGGACACTGAAGCTTTCTTT
V gene: TRBV7-9; J gene: TRBJ2-2; D gene: .; clone size: many; CDR3 protein: CASSSVRAKNTGELFF; CDR3 DNA: TGTGCCAGCAGCTCCGTAAGGGCAAAGAACACCGGGGAGCTGTTTTTT
V gene: TRBV29-1; J gene: TRBJ2-2; D gene: .; clone size: .; CDR3 protein: CSVEGPANTGELFF; CDR3 DNA: TGCAGCGTTGAGGGACCTGCGAACACCGGGGAGCTGTTTTTT
V gene: TRBV5-4; J gene: TRBJ2-2; D gene: TRBD1; clone size: once; CDR3 protein: CASSLAKGAGNTGELFF; CDR3 DNA: TGTGCCAGCAGCTTGGCCAAGGGGGCGGGGAACACCGGGGAGCTGTTTTTT
V gene: TRBV28; J gene: TRBJ1-5; D gene: .; clone size: .; CDR3 protein: CASSRSRDPPRPQHF; CDR3 DNA: TGTGCCAGCAGTCGATCCCGGGACCCACCGCGGCCCCAGCATTTT